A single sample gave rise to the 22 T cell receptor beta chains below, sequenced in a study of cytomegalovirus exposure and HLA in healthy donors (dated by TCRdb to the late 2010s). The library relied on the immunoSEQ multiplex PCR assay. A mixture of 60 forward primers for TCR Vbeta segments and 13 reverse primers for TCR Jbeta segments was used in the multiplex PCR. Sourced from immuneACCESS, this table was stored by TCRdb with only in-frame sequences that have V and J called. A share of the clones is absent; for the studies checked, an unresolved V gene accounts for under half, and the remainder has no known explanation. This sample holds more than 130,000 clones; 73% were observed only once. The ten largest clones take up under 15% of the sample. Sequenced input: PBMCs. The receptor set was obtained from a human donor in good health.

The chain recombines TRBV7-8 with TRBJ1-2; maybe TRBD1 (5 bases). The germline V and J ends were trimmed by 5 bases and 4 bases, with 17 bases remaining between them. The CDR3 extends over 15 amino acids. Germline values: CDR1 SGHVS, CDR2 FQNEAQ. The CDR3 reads CASSPRPRGSYGYTF. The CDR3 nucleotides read TGTGCCAGCAGCCCACGGCCCCGGGGGAGCTATGGCTACACCTTC.

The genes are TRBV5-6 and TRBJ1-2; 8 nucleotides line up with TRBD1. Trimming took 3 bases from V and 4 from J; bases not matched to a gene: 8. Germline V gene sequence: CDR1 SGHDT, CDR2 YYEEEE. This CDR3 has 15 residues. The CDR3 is CASSYRDRPIYGYTF. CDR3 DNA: TGTGCCAGCAGCTACCGGGACAGGCCGATCTATGGCTACACCTTC.

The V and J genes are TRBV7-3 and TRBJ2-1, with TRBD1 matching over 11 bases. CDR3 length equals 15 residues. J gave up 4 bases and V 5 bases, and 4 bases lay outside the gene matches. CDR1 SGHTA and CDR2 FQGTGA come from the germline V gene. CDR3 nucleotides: TGTGCCAGCAGCGTAGGACAGGGGGCATACAATGAGCAGTTCTTC. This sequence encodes CASSVGQGAYNEQFF.

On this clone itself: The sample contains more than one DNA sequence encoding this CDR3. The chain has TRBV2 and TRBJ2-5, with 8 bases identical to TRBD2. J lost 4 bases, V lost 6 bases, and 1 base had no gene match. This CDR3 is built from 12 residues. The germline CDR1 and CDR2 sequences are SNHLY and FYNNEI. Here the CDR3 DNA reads TGTGCCAGCAGCGGGACTAGAGAGACCCAGTACTTC. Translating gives CASSGTRETQYF.

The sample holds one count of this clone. Here the CDR3 DNA reads TGTGCCTGGAGTTCGACAGGGGACTCTGGGGCCAACGTCCTGACTTTC. Its protein is CAWSSTGDSGANVLTF. The genes are TRBV30 and TRBJ2-6; 8 positions agree with TRBD1. There are 16 residues in the CDR3. CDR1 and CDR2 (germline): GTSNPN, SVGIG (reference sequence). V lost 2 bases and J lost 0; bases outside the gene matches: 3.

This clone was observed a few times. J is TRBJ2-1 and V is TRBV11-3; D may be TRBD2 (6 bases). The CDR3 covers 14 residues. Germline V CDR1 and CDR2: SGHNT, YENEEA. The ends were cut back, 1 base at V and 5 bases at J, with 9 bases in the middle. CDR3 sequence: CASSLAGEHNEQFF. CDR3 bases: TGTGCCAGCAGCTTAGCGGGGGAGCACAATGAGCAGTTCTTC.

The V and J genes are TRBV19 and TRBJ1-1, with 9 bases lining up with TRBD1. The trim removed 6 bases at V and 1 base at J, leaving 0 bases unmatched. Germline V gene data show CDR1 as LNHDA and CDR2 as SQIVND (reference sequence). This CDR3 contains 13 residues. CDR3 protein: CASRDRGNTEAFF. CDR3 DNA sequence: TGTGCCAGTAGGGACAGGGGGAACACTGAAGCTTTCTTT.

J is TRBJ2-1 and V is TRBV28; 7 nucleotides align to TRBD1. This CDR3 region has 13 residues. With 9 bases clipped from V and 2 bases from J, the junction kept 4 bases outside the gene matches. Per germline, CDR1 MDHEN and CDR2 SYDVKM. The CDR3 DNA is TGTGCCAGTTCCGGGACAGCCTACAATGAGCAGTTCTTC. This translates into CASSGTAYNEQFF.

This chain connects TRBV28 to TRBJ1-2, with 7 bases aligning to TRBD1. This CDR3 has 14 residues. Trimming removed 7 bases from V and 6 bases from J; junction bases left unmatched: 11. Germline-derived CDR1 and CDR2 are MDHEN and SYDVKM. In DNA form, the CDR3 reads TGTGCCAGCAAAGTTTCCGGGACAGACGATGGCTACACCTTC. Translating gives CASKVSGTDDGYTF.

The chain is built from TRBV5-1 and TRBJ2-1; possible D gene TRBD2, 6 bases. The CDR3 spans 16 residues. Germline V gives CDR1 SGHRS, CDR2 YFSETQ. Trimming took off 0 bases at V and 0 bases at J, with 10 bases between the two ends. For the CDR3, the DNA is TGCGCCAGCAGCTTGGTCCGGGGGATCTCCTACAATGAGCAGTTCTTC. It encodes CASSLVRGISYNEQFF.

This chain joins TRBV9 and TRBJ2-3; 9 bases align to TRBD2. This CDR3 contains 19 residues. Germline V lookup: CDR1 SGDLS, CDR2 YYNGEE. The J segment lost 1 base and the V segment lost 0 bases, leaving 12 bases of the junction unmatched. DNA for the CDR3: TGTGCCAGCAGCGTAGGGGTGCGCGGGGGGGATCCAGGCACAGATACGCAGTATTTT. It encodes CASSVGVRGGDPGTDTQYF.

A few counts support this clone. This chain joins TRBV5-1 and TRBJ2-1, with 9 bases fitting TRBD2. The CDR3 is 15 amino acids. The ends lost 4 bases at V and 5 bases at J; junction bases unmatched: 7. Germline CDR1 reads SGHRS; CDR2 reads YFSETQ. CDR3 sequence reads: CASSISGGSNNEQFF. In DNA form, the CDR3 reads TGCGCCAGCAGCATAAGCGGGGGGTCAAACAATGAGCAGTTCTTC.

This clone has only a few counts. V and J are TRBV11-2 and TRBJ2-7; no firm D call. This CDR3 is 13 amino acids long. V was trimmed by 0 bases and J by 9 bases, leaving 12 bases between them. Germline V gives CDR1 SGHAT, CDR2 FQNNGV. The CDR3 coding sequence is TGTGCCAGCAGCTTAGAATCCCGCCGGAGGCAGTACTTC. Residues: CASSLESRRRQYF.

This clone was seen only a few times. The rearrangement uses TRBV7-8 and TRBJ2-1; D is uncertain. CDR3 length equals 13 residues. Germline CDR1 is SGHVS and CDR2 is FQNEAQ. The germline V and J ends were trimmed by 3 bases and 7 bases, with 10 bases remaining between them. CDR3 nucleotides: TGTGCCAGCAGCTTCCTAGAGGCGAATGAGCAGTTCTTC. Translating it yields CASSFLEANEQFF. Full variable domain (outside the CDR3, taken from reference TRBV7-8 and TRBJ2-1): GAGVSQSPRYKVAKRGQDVALRCDPISGHVSLFWYQQALGQGPEFLTYFQNEAQLDKSGLPSDRFFAERPEGSVSTLKIQRTQQEDSAVYLCASSFLEANEQFFGPGTRLTVL.

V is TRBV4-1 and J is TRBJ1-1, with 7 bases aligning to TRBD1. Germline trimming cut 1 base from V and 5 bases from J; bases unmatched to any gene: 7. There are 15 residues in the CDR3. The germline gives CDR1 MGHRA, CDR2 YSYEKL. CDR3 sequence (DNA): TGCGCCAGCAGCCAAGCAAAAAGGGGGCGTACTGAAGCTTTCTTT. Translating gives CASSQAKRGRTEAFF.

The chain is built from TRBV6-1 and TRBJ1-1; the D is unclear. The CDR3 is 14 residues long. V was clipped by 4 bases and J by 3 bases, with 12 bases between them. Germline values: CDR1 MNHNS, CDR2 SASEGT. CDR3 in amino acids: CASSVGGMHTEAFF. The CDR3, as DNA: TGTGCCAGCAGTGTAGGAGGGATGCACACTGAAGCTTTCTTT.

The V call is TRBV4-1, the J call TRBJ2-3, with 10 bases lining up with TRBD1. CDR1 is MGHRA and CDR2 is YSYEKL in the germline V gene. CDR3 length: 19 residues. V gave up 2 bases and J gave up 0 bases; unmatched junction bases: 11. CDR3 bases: TGCGCCAGCAGCCAAATAGGGACAGGGGACTTGACTAGCACAGATACGCAGTATTTT. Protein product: CASSQIGTGDLTSTDTQYF.

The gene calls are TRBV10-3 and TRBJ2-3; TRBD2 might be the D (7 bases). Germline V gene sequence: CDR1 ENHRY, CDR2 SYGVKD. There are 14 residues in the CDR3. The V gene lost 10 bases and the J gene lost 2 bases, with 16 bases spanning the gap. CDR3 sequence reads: CATQEGGATDTQYF. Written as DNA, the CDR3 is TGTGCCACCCAAGAGGGGGGGGCCACAGATACGCAGTATTTT.

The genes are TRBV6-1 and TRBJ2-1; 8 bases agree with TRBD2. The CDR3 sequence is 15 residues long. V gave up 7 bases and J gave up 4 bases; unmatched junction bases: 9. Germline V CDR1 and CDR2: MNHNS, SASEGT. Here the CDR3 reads CASKASGRGYNEQFF. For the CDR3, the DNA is TGTGCCAGCAAAGCCAGCGGGAGAGGGTACAATGAGCAGTTCTTC.

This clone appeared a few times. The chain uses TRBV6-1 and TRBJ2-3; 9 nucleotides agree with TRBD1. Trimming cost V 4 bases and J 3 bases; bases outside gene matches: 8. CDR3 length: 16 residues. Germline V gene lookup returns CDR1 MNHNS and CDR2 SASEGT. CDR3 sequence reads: CASSGTTGGVTDTQYF. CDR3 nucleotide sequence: TGTGCCAGCAGTGGGACTACAGGGGGCGTGACAGATACGCAGTATTTT.

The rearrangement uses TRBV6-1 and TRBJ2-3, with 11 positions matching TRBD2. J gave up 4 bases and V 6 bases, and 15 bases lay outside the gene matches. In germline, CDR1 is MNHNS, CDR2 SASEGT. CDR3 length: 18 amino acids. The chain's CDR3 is CASSEPTSGGYRADTQYF. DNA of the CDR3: TGTGCCAGCAGCGAACCCACTAGCGGGGGCTATAGGGCAGATACGCAGTATTTT.

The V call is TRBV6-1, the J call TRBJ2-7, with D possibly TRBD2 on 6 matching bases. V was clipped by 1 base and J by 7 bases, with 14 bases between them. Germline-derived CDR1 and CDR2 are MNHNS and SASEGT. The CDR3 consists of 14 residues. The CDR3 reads CASSEVGGVVEQYF. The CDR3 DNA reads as TGTGCCAGCAGTGAAGTCGGCGGGGTCGTGGAGCAGTACTTC.